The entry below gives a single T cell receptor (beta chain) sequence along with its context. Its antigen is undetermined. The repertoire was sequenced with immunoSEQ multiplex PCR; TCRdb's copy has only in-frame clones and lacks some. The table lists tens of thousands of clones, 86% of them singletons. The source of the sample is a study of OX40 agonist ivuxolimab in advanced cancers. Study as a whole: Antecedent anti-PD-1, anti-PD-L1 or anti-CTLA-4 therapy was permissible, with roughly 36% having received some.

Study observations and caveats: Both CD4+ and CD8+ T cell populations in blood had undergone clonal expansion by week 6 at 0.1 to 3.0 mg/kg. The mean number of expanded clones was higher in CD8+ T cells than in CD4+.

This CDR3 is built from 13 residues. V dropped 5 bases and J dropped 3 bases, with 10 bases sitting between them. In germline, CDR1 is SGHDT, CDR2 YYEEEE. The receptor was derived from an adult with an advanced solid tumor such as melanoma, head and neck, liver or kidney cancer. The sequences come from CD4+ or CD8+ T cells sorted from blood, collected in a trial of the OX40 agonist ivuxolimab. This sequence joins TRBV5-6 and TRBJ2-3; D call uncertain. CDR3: CASRTRGTDTQYF. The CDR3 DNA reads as TGTGCCAGCAGGACCCGTGGGACAGATACGCAGTATTTT.